The 25 T cell receptor beta chains reported below all come from one sample, sequenced in a study of shared clonotypes between healthy human individuals. Only in-frame clones appear in the TCRdb table, and some are missing; sequencing was by immunoSEQ multiplex PCR. Among millions of clones listed, more than 85% were seen once. Only CD45RO-negative cells positively selected for CCR7 counted as naive CD8 cells, so terminally differentiated effector memory CD45RA+ cells were excluded. The sequencing sample was made of naive CD8+ T cells from PBMCs. These receptors originate from a man aged 18 to 35 in good health. Some clones in this sample may be carry-over from other donors' samples.

The chain couples TRBV5-4 to TRBJ1-2, with D possibly matching TRBD1 (5 bases). Germline values: CDR1 SGHNT, CDR2 YYREEE (reference sequence). The CDR3 consists of 12 residues. Deletions cut 4 bases from V and 4 bases from J, with 8 bases between. The CDR3 coding sequence is TGTGCCAGCAGCGTCCAGGGCTATGGCTACACCTTC. Translated, it gives CASSVQGYGYTF.

The J gene is TRBJ2-5, the V gene TRBV9; 7 bases align to TRBD2. Trimming took 0 bases from V and 2 from J; bases not matched to a gene: 10. In germline, CDR1 is SGDLS, CDR2 YYNGEE. This CDR3 contains 17 residues. Written as DNA, the CDR3 is TGTGCCAGCAGCGTAGCTATGGGGGGGAGTACTCAAGAGACCCAGTACTTC. This sequence encodes CASSVAMGGSTQETQYF.

The genes are TRBV12-5 and TRBJ2-7; D gene ambiguous. CDR3 size: 12 residues. V was shortened by 4 bases and J by 5 bases, with 9 bases between the two germline ends. Germline values: CDR1 LGHNT, CDR2 FRNRAP. The CDR3 loop reads CASGYSSDEQYF. The CDR3 bases are TGTGCTAGTGGTTATTCCAGTGACGAGCAGTACTTC.

Only a few counts were recorded for this clone. V usage is TRBV30 and J usage is TRBJ1-1; TRBD1 is a possible D gene (5 bases). The V gene's germline CDR1 is GTSNPN and CDR2 SVGIG (reference sequence). CDR3 length equals 13 residues. The V and J ends lost 2 bases and 6 bases respectively, with 13 bases between them. CDR3 loop: CAWSWVGDAEAFF. The DNA of the CDR3 is TGTGCCTGGAGTTGGGTCGGGGACGCTGAAGCTTTCTTT.

For this clone: The identical CDR3 is also encoded by other nucleotide sequences in the sample. The rearrangement joins TRBV9 to TRBJ2-1; tentatively, D is TRBD2 (6 bases). V was shortened by 4 bases and J by 7 bases, with 9 bases between the two germline ends. CDR3 size: 12 residues. Germline-derived CDR1 and CDR2 are SGDLS and YYNGEE. In DNA, the CDR3 is TGTGCCAGCAGCTTAGGGAGGAATGAGCAGTTCTTC. Its protein is CASSLGRNEQFF. Full variable domain (rest looked up from reference TRBV9 and TRBJ2-1): DSGVTQTPKHLITATGQRVTLRCSPRSGDLSVYWYQQSLDQGLQFLIQYYNGEERAKGNILERFSAQQFPDLHSELNLSSLELGDSALYFCASSLGRNEQFFGPGTRLTVL.

With regard to this clone: Other DNA sequences in the same sample also yield this CDR3. V usage is TRBV4-2 and J usage is TRBJ2-7; TRBD2 agrees at 9 bases. The CDR3 runs 15 residues. Germline V lookup: CDR1 LGHNA, CDR2 YNFKEQ. With V trimmed by 1 base and J by 2 bases, 3 bases remained unmatched. The CDR3 loop reads CASSQGLADTYEQYF. The CDR3 DNA reads as TGTGCCAGCAGCCAAGGACTAGCGGATACCTACGAGCAGTACTTC.

The chain uses TRBV4-1 and TRBJ1-5; TRBD1 matches 7 bases. The CDR3 covers 17 residues. Germline V CDR1 and CDR2: MGHRA, YSYEKL. Losses at the gene ends were 5 bases for V and 0 bases for J; bases not matched to a gene: 10. The CDR3 loop reads CASSIGQVAYSNQPQHF. CDR3 in DNA: TGCGCCAGCAGCATCGGACAGGTTGCCTATAGCAATCAGCCCCAGCATTTT.

In DNA, the CDR3 is TGTGCCAGCAGCTCCCGGGACCTAGCGAATGAGCAGTTCTTC. It yields the protein CASSSRDLANEQFF. The rearrangement uses TRBV11-3 and TRBJ2-1; D is perhaps TRBD2 (6 bases). V shed 4 bases and J shed 7 bases, with 14 bases lying between them. Germline loops: CDR1 SGHNT, CDR2 YENEEA. The CDR3 runs 14 residues.

This chain connects TRBV6-1 to TRBJ2-7; no definite D call. The germline V gene has CDR1 MNHNS and CDR2 SASEGT. Trimming removed 6 bases from V and 2 bases from J, with 11 bases in between. CDR3 size: 13 residues. The CDR3 DNA sequence: TGTGCCAGCAGCTTTGGGGTCACCTACGAGCAGTACTTC. Translation gives CASSFGVTYEQYF.

J is TRBJ2-6 and V is TRBV30; D unclear. This CDR3 is 16 amino acids long. Trimming shortened V by 1 base and J by 0 bases, and 10 bases separated the two germline ends. Looked up from germline, CDR1 is GTSNPN and CDR2 is SVGIG (reference sequence). For the CDR3, the DNA is TGTGCCTGGAGTGAAACAGCGATCTCTGGGGCCAACGTCCTGACTTTC. It yields the protein CAWSETAISGANVLTF.

The chain joins TRBV28 to TRBJ2-3; 9 bases match TRBD1. CDR3 length equals 16 residues. After removal of 1 base from V and 4 bases from J, the junction contained 6 bases not matched to a gene. Germline V gene sequence: CDR1 MDHEN, CDR2 SYDVKM. CDR3 nucleotides: TGTGCCAGCAGTTTATCTGGGACAGGGTTTGCAGATACGCAGTATTTT. Its translation: CASSLSGTGFADTQYF.

The chain joins TRBV11-2 to TRBJ2-5; 12 nucleotides agree with TRBD2. V shed 4 bases, J shed 11 bases, and the junction held 17 bases outside the gene matches. This CDR3 is 17 amino acids long. The V gene's germline CDR1 is SGHAT and CDR2 FQNNGV. The CDR3 nucleotides read TGTGCCAGCAGCTCCCTCCGGACTAGCGGGATGATGGGAGAGCAGTACTTC. Translation: CASSSLRTSGMMGEQYF.

CDR3 sequence: CASVLAGEGNEQFF. The CDR3 coding sequence is TGTGCCAGCGTCTTAGCGGGAGAGGGAAATGAGCAGTTCTTC. V gene TRBV2 combines with J gene TRBJ2-1, with TRBD2 matching 9 bases. The V gene end was trimmed by 8 bases and the J gene end by 7 bases; junction bases not matched to a gene: 9. Germline V CDR1 and CDR2: SNHLY, FYNNEI. The CDR3 consists of 14 residues.

The chain has TRBV9 and TRBJ2-1; the D call may be TRBD1 or TRBD2 (5 bases each). The ends were cut back, 4 bases at V and 7 bases at J, with 21 bases in the middle. CDR1 and CDR2 from the germline V gene are SGDLS and YYNGEE. The CDR3 has 16 residues. Here the CDR3 reads CASSSRGATHYNEQFF. In nucleotides, the CDR3 is TGTGCCAGCAGCTCCCGAGGGGCTACGCATTATAATGAGCAGTTCTTC.

The J gene is TRBJ2-7, the V gene TRBV27, with D perhaps TRBD1 (6 bases). This CDR3 region has 13 residues. Looked up from germline, CDR1 is MNHEY and CDR2 is SMNVEV (reference sequence). Between the trimmed V and J ends, which lost 5 bases and 0 bases, there was a span of 8 bases. The CDR3 coding sequence is TGTGCCAGCAGTGTACAGGGCTCCTACGAGCAGTACTTC. Its translation is CASSVQGSYEQYF.

This rearrangement joins TRBV21-1 to TRBJ2-7; TRBD2 was called by the table and not checked on the DNA. TRBV21-1 is a pseudogene locus. This CDR3 is 16 amino acids long. CDR3 amino acids: CASSKALGTSAYEQYF. The DNA for the CDR3 is TGTGCCAGCAGCAAAGCGCTGGGGACTTCTGCCTACGAGCAGTACTTC.

This rearrangement joins TRBV27 to TRBJ1-4; tentatively, D is TRBD1 (5 bases). The CDR3 runs 15 residues. V was clipped by 6 bases and J by 3 bases, with 14 bases between them. CDR1 MNHEY and CDR2 SMNVEV come from the germline V gene (reference sequence). The CDR3 sequence is CASSYLGGANEKLFF. The CDR3 DNA reads TGTGCCAGCAGCTATCTTGGGGGGGCTAATGAAAAACTGTTTTTT.

The chain recombines TRBV13 with TRBJ2-5; D not certain. CDR3 size: 13 residues. The V gene's germline CDR1 is PRHDT and CDR2 FYEKMQ (reference sequence). Between the trimmed V and J ends, which lost 2 bases and 4 bases, there was a span of 8 bases. Written as DNA, the CDR3 is TGTGCCAGCAGCTTATTCGGCCGAGAGACCCAGTACTTC. Translated: CASSLFGRETQYF. Together with reference TRBV13 and TRBJ2-5, the CDR3 gives the full variable domain: AAGVIQSPRHLIKEKRETATLKCYPIPRHDTVYWYQQGPGQDPQFLISFYEKMQSDKGSIPDRFSAQQFSDYHSELNMSSLELGDSALYFCASSLFGRETQYFGPGTRLLVL.

The chain combines TRBV5-1 with TRBJ2-7; D possibly corresponds to TRBD2 (5 bases). The germline V and J ends were trimmed by 2 bases and 7 bases, with 22 bases remaining between them. The germline CDR1 and CDR2 sequences are SGHRS and YFSETQ. The CDR3 sequence is 16 residues long. Here the CDR3 reads CASSFTSMRELREQYF. The CDR3 coding sequence is TGCGCCAGCAGCTTTACTTCCATGAGGGAGCTGAGGGAGCAGTACTTC.

The chain links TRBV7-9 to TRBJ2-1; D perhaps matches TRBD2 (6 bases). The V gene lost 7 bases and the J gene lost 1 base, with 14 bases spanning the gap. The CDR3 loop spans 15 amino acids. CDR1 and CDR2 from the germline V gene are SEHNR and FQNEAQ (reference sequence). The CDR3 protein is CASNLGGISYNEQFF. Here the CDR3 DNA reads TGTGCCAGCAACCTCGGCGGGATATCCTACAATGAGCAGTTCTTC.

The CDR3 nucleotides read TGCGCCAGCAGCTTGGCCCCGAGACAGGGGACGTACGAGCAGTACTTC. It specifies CASSLAPRQGTYEQYF. This chain links TRBV5-1 with TRBJ2-7; 8 bases agree with TRBD1. The germline V gene encodes CDR1 SGHRS and CDR2 YFSETQ. With 0 bases clipped from V and 4 bases from J, the junction kept 9 bases outside the gene matches. This CDR3 comprises 16 residues.

The chain uses TRBV9 and TRBJ1-5; D is possibly TRBD1 (6 bases). With 3 bases removed from V and 0 bases from J, the gap between germline ends came to 10 bases. The germline V gene has CDR1 SGDLS and CDR2 YYNGEE. The CDR3 extends over 15 amino acids. The CDR3 nucleotides are TGTGCCAGCAGCGCCCAGGGGAATAGCAATCAGCCCCAGCATTTT. Translated: CASSAQGNSNQPQHF.

V is TRBV28 and J is TRBJ2-7, with TRBD2 identical over 8 bases. This CDR3 has 14 residues. V was clipped by 6 bases and J by 3 bases; unmatched bases: 7. Germline V gene sequence: CDR1 MDHEN, CDR2 SYDVKM. The CDR3 is CASRLTSESYEQYF. The CDR3 nucleotides read TGTGCCAGCAGGTTGACTAGCGAGAGCTACGAGCAGTACTTC.

The chain couples TRBV4-2 to TRBJ1-2; D is undetermined. The CDR3 runs to 15 residues. V lost 3 bases and J lost 6, with 17 bases in between. Germline lookup yields CDR1 LGHNA and CDR2 YNFKEQ. The CDR3 spells CASSQVNFLPDGYTF. The DNA for the CDR3 is TGTGCCAGCAGCCAGGTCAATTTTTTACCCGATGGCTACACCTTC.

This clone was seen just once. The V call is TRBV5-1, the J call TRBJ1-2; tentative D call: TRBD1 (5 bases). V was clipped by 0 bases and J by 2 bases, with 14 bases between them. Germline V gives CDR1 SGHRS, CDR2 YFSETQ. The CDR3 is 16 amino acids. CDR3 loop: CASSLGPDKRNYGYTF. As DNA, the CDR3 is TGCGCCAGCAGCTTGGGACCGGACAAGAGAAACTATGGCTACACCTTC. The full variable domain, with the rest looked up from reference TRBV5-1 and TRBJ1-2, is KAGVTQTPRYLIKTRGQQVTLSCSPISGHRSVSWYQQTPGQGLQFLFEYFSETQRNKGNFPGRFSGRQFSNSRSEMNVSTLELGDSALYLCASSLGPDKRNYGYTFGSGTRLTVV.